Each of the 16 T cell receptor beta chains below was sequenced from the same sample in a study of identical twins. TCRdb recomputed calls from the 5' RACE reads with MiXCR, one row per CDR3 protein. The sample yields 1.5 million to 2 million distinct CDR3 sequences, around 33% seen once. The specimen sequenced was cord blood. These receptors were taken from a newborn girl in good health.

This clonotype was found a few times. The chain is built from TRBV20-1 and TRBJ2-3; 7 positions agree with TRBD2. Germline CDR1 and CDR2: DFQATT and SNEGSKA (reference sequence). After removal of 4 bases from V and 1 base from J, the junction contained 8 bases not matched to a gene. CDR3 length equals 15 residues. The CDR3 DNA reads TGCAGTGCTACGAGACTAGCTTGGGGCACAGATACGCAGTATTTT. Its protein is CSATRLAWGTDTQYF.

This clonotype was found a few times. CDR3 residues: CASSRRGSKNIQYF. The CDR3 coding sequence is TGTGCCAGCAGCCGCAGGGGGTCCAAAAACATTCAGTACTTC. The chain has TRBV7-2 and TRBJ2-4; 7 bases fit TRBD1. Germline CDR1 reads SGHTA; CDR2 reads FQGNSA. The trim removed 5 bases at V and 2 bases at J, leaving 3 bases unmatched. There are 14 residues in the CDR3.

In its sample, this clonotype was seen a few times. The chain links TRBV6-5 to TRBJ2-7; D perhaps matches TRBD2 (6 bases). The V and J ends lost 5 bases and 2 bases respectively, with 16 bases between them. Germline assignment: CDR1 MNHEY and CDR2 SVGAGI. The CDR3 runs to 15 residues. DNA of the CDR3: TGTGCCAGCAGTCCTCTGGGTGGGAGGACCTACGAGCAGTACTTC. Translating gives CASSPLGGRTYEQYF.

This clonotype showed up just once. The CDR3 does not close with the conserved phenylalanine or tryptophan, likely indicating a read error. The CDR3 DNA reads as TGTGCCAGCAGTTATATAGCAGGGGGCTTGGGTGAGCAGTTCGTC. As protein: CASSYIAGGLGEQFV. V is TRBV6-2 or TRBV6-3 and J is TRBJ2-1; 8 bases map to TRBD1. V lost 3 bases and J lost 9; bases outside the gene matches: 10. This CDR3 comprises 15 residues. Germline CDR1 and CDR2: MNHEY and SVGEGT.

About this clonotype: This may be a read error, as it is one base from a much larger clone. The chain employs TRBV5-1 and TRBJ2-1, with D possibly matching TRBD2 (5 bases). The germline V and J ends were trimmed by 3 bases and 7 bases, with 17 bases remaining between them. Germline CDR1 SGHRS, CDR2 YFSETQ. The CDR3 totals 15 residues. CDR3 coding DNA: TGCGCCAGCAGCTCTTTAGCGAGGGCGCGGAATGAGCAGTTCTTC. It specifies CASSSLARARNEQFF. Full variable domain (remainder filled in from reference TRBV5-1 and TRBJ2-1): KAGVTQTPRYLIKTRGQQVTLSCSPISGHRSVSWYQQTPGQGLQFLFEYFSETQRNKGNFPGRFSGRQFSNSRSEMNVSTLELGDSALYLCASSSLARARNEQFFGPGTRLTVL.

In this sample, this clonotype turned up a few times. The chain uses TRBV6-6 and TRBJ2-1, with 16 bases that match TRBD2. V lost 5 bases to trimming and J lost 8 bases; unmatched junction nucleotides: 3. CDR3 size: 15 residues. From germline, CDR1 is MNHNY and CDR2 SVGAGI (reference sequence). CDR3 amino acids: CASSHGTSGRDEQFF. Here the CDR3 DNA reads TGTGCCAGCAGTCACGGGACTAGCGGGAGGGATGAGCAGTTCTTC.

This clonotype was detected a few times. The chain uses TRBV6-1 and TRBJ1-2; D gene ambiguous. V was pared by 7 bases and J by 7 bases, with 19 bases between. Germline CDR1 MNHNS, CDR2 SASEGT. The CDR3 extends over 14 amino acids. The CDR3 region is CASKGRPPDRGYTF. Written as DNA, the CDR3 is TGTGCCAGCAAGGGCAGGCCACCGGATCGTGGCTACACCTTC.

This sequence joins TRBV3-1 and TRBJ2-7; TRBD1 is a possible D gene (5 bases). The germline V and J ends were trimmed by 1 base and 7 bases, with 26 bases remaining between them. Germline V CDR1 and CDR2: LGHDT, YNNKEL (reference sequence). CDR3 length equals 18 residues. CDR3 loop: CASSQVVSDSQKTTEQYF. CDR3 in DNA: TGTGCCAGCAGCCAAGTAGTCAGCGACAGCCAAAAAACTACAGAGCAGTACTTC.

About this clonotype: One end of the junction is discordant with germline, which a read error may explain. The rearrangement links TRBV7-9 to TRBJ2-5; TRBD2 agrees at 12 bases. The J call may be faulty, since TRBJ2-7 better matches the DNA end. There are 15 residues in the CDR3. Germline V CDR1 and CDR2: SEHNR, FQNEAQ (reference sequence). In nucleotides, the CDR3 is TGTGCCAGCAACTTAACGCCTAGCGGGGGGGCCGAGCAGTACTTC. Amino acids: CASNLTPSGGAEQYF.

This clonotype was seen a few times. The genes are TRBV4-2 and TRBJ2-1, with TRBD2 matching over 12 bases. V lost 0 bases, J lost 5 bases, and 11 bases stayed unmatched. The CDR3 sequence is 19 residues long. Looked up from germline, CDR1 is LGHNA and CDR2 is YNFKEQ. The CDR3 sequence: CASSQEILAGGKSHNEQFF. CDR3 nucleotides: TGTGCCAGCAGCCAAGAAATACTAGCGGGGGGAAAGTCTCACAATGAGCAGTTCTTC.

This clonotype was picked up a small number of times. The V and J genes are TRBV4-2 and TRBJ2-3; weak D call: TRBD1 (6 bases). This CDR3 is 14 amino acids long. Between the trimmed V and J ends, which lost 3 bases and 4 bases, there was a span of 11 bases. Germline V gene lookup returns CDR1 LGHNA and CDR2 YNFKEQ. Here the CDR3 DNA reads TGTGCCAGCAGCCACCCGACAGGCCCAGATACGCAGTATTTT. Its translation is CASSHPTGPDTQYF.

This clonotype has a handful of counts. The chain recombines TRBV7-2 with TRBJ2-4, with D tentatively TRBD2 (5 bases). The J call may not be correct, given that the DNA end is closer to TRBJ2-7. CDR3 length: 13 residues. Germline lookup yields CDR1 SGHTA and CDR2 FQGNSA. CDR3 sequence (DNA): TGTGCCAGCAGCTTAGTAACTGGGAGCGAGCAGTACTTC. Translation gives CASSLVTGSEQYF.

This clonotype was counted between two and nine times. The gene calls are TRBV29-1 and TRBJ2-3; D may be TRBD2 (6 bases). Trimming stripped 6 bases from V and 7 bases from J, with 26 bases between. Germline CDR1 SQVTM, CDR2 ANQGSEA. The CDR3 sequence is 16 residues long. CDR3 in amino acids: CSVGPFMTRGGYTQYF. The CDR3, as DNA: TGCAGCGTCGGCCCCTTTATGACTAGGGGTGGTTATACGCAGTATTTT.

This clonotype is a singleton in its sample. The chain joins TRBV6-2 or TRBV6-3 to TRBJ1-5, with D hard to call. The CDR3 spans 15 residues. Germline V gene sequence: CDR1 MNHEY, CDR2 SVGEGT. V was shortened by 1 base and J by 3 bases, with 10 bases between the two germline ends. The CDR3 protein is CASSYYQGLNQPQHF. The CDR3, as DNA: TGTGCCAGCAGTTACTATCAAGGCCTCAATCAGCCCCAGCATTTT.

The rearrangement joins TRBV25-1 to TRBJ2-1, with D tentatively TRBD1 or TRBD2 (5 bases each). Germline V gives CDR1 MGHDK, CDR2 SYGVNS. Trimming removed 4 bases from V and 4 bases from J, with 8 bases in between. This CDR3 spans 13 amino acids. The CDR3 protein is CASSGGVYNEQFF. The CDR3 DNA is TGTGCCAGCAGTGGAGGGGTTTACAATGAGCAGTTCTTC.

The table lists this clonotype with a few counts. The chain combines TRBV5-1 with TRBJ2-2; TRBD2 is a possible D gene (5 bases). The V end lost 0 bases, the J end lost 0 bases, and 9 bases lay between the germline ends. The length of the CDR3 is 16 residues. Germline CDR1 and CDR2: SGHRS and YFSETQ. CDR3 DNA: TGCGCCAGCAGCTTGGATCCGGGGACGAACACCGGGGAGCTGTTTTTT. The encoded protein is CASSLDPGTNTGELFF.